A selection of T cell receptor beta chains follows, all from one sample in a study of T cell responses to AZD1222 COVID-19 vaccine. Sequencing was performed with immunoSEQ multiplex PCR; in TCRdb, only in-frame clones are kept and a portion is missing. The sample holds more than 100,000 clones, roughly 90% seen once. The sample consisted of peripheral blood, taken on day 0 of AZD1222 vaccination. The receptors originated from an adult in good health. CDR3s include the opening cysteine and the closing phenylalanine or tryptophan. A D gene is named only where the DNA matches it firmly. Clone size is shown for a subset of rows, as once, few, many or a class of expanded clone.

TRBJ2-7,NA,TRBV6-5,TRBD1,TGTGCCAGCGGGACAGGGCCTTACGAGCAGTACTTC,CASGTGPYEQYF
TRBJ1-2,few,TRBV19,NA,TGTGCCAGTAGTATTCCAGCCACTAACTATGGCTACACCTTC,CASSIPATNYGYTF
TRBJ1-2,NA,TRBV7-2,NA,TGTGCCAGCAGCTTAGCCAGCGGGGCGTACTATGGCTACACCTTC,CASSLASGAYYGYTF
TRBJ2-7,NA,TRBV11-2,NA,TGTGCCAGCAGCTTAGATCTAACCTACGAGCAGTACTTC,CASSLDLTYEQYF
TRBJ1-2,NA,TRBV5-6,TRBD1,TGTGCCAGCAGCCGCGCCGTAGACAGGGTAGATAACTATGGCTACACCTTC,CASSRAVDRVDNYGYTF
TRBJ1-1,once,TRBV24-1,NA,TGTGCCACCAGGGGGAGAGAAGAGGTAGGGTGGGACACTGAAGCTTTCTTT,CATRGREEVGWDTEAFF
TRBJ1-5,NA,TRBV7-9,NA,TGTGCCAGCAGCTTAGCGTCAGGCAATCAGCCCCAGCATTTT,CASSLASGNQPQHF
TRBJ2-3,NA,TRBV5-1,NA,TGCGCCAGCAGCGCCCAGGGGACGGATACGCAGTATTTT,CASSAQGTDTQYF
TRBJ1-1,NA,TRBV5-5,NA,TGTGCCAGCAGAACCGGACAAGCGAACACTGAAGCTTTCTTT,CASRTGQANTEAFF
TRBJ2-7,NA,TRBV19,NA,TGTGCCAGTAGTAAAGGTAGCAGCTCGAGCTCCTACGAGCAGTACTTC,CASSKGSSSSSYEQYF
TRBJ2-2,NA,TRBV28,NA,TGTGCCAGCATGAAGTGGGGGGCTGGCGGGGAGCTGTTTTTT,CASMKWGAGGELFF
TRBJ2-2,NA,TRBV7-9,NA,TGTGCCAGCGACACCACCGGGGAGCTGTTTTTT,CASDTTGELFF
TRBJ1-2,NA,TRBV5-1,NA,TGCGCCAGCAGCTTGGGACAAAACACTAACTATGGCTACACCTTC,CASSLGQNTNYGYTF
TRBJ2-1,NA,TRBV4-2,TRBD1,TGTGCCAGCAGCCAAGACATACTAGACAGGGGGCCCGGCAATGAGCAGTTCTTC,CASSQDILDRGPGNEQFF
TRBJ1-2,few,TRBV29-1,NA,TGCAGCGGCACAGGCTACTATGGCTACACCTTC,CSGTGYYGYTF
TRBJ2-5,NA,TRBV24-1,NA,TGTGCCACCAGTGATCAACAGGGTTGGGAGACCCAGTACTTC,CATSDQQGWETQYF
TRBJ2-1,NA,TRBV7-8,TRBD2,TGTGCCTCAGGGAGGGTTCGGGATGAGCAGTTCTTC,CASGRVRDEQFF
TRBJ1-5,NA,TRBV5-6,TRBD1,TGTGCCAGCAGCTGGATGGGTTGGACAGGGGATAGCAATCAGCCCCAGCATTTT,CASSWMGWTGDSNQPQHF
TRBJ2-3,NA,TRBV6-5,TRBD1,TGTGCCACCAGACAGGGAACAGATACGCAGTATTTT,CATRQGTDTQYF
TRBJ1-5,once,TRBV19,NA,TGTGCCAGTAGTCCCCGCAGTGGGACTCCCATGAGTAAGCCCCAGCATTTT,CASSPRSGTPMSKPQHF
TRBJ1-1,NA,TRBV7-3,NA,TGTGCCAGCAGACCTACAGGGATGAGCACTGAAGCTTTCTTT,CASRPTGMSTEAFF
TRBJ2-3,NA,TRBV19,TRBD1,TGTGCCAGTAGCTCCGACAGGGTGAGGACAGATACGCAGTATTTT,CASSSDRVRTDTQYF
TRBJ2-7,NA,TRBV5-8,NA,TGTGCCAGCAGCTTGTATTCCTCTACCTACGAGCAGTACTTC,CASSLYSSTYEQYF
TRBJ2-7,NA,TRBV6-4,NA,TGTGCCAGCAGTGACTCGCGGGACCCCTCTTACGAGCAGTACTTC,CASSDSRDPSYEQYF
TRBJ2-6,NA,TRBV19,NA,TGTGCCAGTAGTTCCATAAGTGCGGGGGCCAACGTCCTGACTTTC,CASSSISAGANVLTF
TRBJ1-3,once,TRBV4-1,NA,TGCGCCAGCAGCCAATATGGAAACACCATATATTTT,CASSQYGNTIYF
TRBJ2-2,NA,TRBV19,NA,TGTGCCAGTAACTCGGGGACCACGAACACCGGGGAGCTGTTTTTT,CASNSGTTNTGELFF
TRBJ2-2,NA,TRBV5-1,NA,TGCGCCAGCAGCAGGGTCGCGAACACCGGGGAGCTGTTTTTT,CASSRVANTGELFF
TRBJ2-7,NA,TRBV6-2/TRBV6-3,TRBD2,TGTGCCAGCAGCGGCGGGGGTGGTCTTACCTACGAGCAGTACTTC,CASSGGGGLTYEQYF
TRBJ2-1,NA,TRBV9,NA,TGTGCCAGCAGCGTAGAAGGGGTCTCCTACAATGAGCAGTTCTTC,CASSVEGVSYNEQFF
TRBJ2-7,NA,TRBV27,TRBD1,TGTGCCAGCAGTTTCGGAACCCTTAGACAGGGGTACGAGCAGTACTTC,CASSFGTLRQGYEQYF
TRBJ1-1,NA,TRBV5-1,TRBD1,TGCGCCAGCAGCCCCCCGGGACAGGGTTGGACTGAAGCTTTCTTT,CASSPPGQGWTEAFF
TRBJ1-1,NA,TRBV18,NA,TGTGCCAGCTCACCCCGTAGCGTCACTGAAGCTTTCTTT,CASSPRSVTEAFF
TRBJ1-2,NA,TRBV7-8,NA,TGTGCCAGCAGCCTCTGGGGTTATGGCTACACCTTC,CASSLWGYGYTF
TRBJ1-1,NA,TRBV28,TRBD1,TGTGCCAGCAGCTCGTCGGGACAGGGGGCGAGTGAAGCTTTCTTT,CASSSSGQGASEAFF
TRBJ1-3,NA,TRBV2,TRBD1,TGTGCCAGCAGTGAAGGCCCGGACAGGGGGCGAAACACCATATATTTT,CASSEGPDRGRNTIYF
TRBJ1-5,NA,TRBV7-6,NA,TGTGCCAGCAGCTCAAATGACGGGACCCGCAATCAGCCCCAGCATTTT,CASSSNDGTRNQPQHF
TRBJ2-7,NA,TRBV19,TRBD1,TGTGCCAGTTCACACGGGGGACAGGGTTCCTACGAGCAGTACTTC,CASSHGGQGSYEQYF
TRBJ1-4,NA,TRBV7-3,NA,TGTGCCAGCAGACAAATTAGAGGGGGACACCTTAATGAAAAACTGTTTTTT,CASRQIRGGHLNEKLFF
TRBJ1-3,NA,TRBV19,NA,TGTGCCAGTAGTACGACCTTCGGGGGAAACACCATATATTTT,CASSTTFGGNTIYF
TRBJ2-1,NA,TRBV7-9,TRBD2,TGTGCCAGCAGCTTAAGTGGACTAGCGGGGGGTTACAATGAGCAGTTCTTC,CASSLSGLAGGYNEQFF
TRBJ2-5,NA,TRBV9,NA,TGTGCCAGCAGCGTAGGGGTTACAGAGACCCAGTACTTC,CASSVGVTETQYF